One and the same sample provided the 2 T cell receptor beta chains below, sequenced in a study of T-cell reconstitution after alpha-beta-depleted transplantation in children. Unique molecular identifiers were incorporated during preparation of the TCRbeta library. MiXCR, applied by TCRdb to the PCR reads, yields one record per CDR3 protein. Of 200,000 to 300,000 distinct CDR3 sequences listed, more than 10% are singletons. The sample here was PBMCs from the stem cell graft donor, taken from the stem cell graft. Receptor source: a human donor who donated a stem cell graft to a child with acute lymphoblastic leukemia.

This rearrangement joins TRBV12-2 to TRBJ2-3; the table's D call, TRBD1, has no DNA check behind it. TRBV12-2 is described as a pseudogene. The CDR3 sequence is 17 residues long. DNA for the CDR3: TGTGCAAGTCGCGTTAGTTGGGGCAGGTGGATAGCAGATACGCAGTATTTT. This translates into CASRVSWGRWIADTQYF.

This clonotype was seen repeatedly, ten times or more. The rearrangement uses TRBV5-6 and TRBJ1-1; 7 nucleotides match TRBD1. Germline V gene data show CDR1 as SGHDT and CDR2 as YYEEEE. The V gene end was trimmed by 0 bases and the J gene end by 0 bases; junction bases not matched to a gene: 5. CDR3 length equals 16 residues. In DNA, the CDR3 is TGTGCCAGCAGCTTGGAGCAGGGGGGACTGAACACTGAAGCTTTCTTT. Translating gives CASSLEQGGLNTEAFF.